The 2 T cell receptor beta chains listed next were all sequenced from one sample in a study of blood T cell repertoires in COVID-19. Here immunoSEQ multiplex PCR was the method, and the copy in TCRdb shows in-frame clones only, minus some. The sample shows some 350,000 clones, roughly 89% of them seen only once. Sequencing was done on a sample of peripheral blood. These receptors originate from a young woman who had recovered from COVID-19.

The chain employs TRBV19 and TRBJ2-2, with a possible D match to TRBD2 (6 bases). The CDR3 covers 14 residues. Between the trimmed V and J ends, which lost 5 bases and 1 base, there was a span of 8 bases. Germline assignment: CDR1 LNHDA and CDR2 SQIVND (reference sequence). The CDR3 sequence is CASSRGMNTGELFF. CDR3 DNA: TGTGCCAGTAGTCGGGGGATGAACACCGGGGAGCTGTTTTTT.

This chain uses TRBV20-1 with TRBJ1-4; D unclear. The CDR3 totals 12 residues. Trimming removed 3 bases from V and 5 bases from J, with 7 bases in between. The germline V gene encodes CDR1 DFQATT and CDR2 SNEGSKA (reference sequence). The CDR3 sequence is CSASGQNEKLFF. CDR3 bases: TGCAGTGCTAGTGGGCAGAATGAAAAACTGTTTTTT.